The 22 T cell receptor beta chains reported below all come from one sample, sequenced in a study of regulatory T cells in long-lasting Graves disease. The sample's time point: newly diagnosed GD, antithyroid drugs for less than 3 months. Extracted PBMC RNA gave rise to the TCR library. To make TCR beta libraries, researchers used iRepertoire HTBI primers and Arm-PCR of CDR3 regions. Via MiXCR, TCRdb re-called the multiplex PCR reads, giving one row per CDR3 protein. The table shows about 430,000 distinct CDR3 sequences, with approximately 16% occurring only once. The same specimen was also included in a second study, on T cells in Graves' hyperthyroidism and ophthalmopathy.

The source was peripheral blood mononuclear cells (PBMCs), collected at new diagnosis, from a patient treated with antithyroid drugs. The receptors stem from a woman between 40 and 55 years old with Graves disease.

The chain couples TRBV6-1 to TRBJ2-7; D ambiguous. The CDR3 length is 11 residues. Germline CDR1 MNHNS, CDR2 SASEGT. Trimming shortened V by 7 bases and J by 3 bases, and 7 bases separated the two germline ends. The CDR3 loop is CASTNNYEQYF. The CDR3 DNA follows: TGTGCCAGCACCAACAACTACGAGCAGTACTTC.

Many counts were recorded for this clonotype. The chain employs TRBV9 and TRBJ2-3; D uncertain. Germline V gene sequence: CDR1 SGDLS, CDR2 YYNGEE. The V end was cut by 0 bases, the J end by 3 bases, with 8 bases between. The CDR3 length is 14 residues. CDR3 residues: CASSVDPSTDTQYF. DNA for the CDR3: TGTGCCAGCAGCGTAGATCCCAGTACAGATACGCAGTATTTT.

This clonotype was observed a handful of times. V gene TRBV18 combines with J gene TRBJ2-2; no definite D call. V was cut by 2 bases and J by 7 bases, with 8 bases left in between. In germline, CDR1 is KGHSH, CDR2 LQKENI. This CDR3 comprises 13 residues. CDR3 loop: CASSPGYDGELFF. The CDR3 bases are TGTGCCAGCTCACCAGGGTACGACGGGGAGCTGTTTTTT.

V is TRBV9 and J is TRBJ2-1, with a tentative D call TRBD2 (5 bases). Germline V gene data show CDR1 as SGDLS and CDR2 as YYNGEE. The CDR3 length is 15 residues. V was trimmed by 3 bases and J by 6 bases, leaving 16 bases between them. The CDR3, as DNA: TGTGCCAGCAGCGGCGAGGGCGATGCGGGCAATGAGCAGTTCTTC. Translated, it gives CASSGEGDAGNEQFF.

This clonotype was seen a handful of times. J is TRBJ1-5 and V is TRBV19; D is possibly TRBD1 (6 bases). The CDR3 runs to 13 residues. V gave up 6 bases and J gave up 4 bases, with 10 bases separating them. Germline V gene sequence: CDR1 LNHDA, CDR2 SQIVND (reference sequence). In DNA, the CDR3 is TGTGCCAGTAGACAGGGTAGGAATCAGCCCCAGCATTTT. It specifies CASRQGRNQPQHF.

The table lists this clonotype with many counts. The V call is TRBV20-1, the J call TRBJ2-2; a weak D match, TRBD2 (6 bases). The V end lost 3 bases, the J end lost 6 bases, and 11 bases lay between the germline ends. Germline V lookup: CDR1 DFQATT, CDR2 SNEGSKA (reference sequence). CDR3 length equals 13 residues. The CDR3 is CSASGRVAGELFF. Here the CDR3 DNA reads TGCAGTGCTAGCGGGAGAGTAGCCGGGGAGCTGTTTTTT.

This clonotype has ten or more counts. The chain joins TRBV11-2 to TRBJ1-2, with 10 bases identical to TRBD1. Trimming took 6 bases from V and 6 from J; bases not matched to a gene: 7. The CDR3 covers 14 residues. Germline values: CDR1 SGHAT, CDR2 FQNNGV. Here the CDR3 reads CASSLTGGAHGYTF. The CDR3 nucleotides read TGTGCCAGCAGTTTGACAGGGGGCGCCCATGGCTACACCTTC. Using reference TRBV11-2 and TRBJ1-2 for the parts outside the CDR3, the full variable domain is EAGVAQSPRYKIIEKRQSVAFWCNPISGHATLYWYQQILGQGPKLLIQFQNNGVVDDSQLPKDRFSAERLKGVDSTLKIQPAKLEDSAVYLCASSLTGGAHGYTFGSGTRLTVV.

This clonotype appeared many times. Here the CDR3 reads CASSLATGQSEAFF. The CDR3 nucleotides are TGTGCCAGCAGTTTAGCCACAGGGCAGAGTGAAGCTTTCTTT. The chain joins TRBV28 to TRBJ1-1; D is perhaps TRBD1 (6 bases). This CDR3 has 14 amino acids. The V gene's germline CDR1 is MDHEN and CDR2 SYDVKM. V was pared by 2 bases and J by 7 bases, with 14 bases between.

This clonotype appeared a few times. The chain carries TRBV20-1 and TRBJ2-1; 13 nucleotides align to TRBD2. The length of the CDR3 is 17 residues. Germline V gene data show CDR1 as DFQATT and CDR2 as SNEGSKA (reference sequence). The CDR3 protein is CSAGLAGTWTSYNEQFF. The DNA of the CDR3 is TGCAGCGCGGGACTAGCGGGAACATGGACCTCCTACAATGAGCAGTTCTTC.

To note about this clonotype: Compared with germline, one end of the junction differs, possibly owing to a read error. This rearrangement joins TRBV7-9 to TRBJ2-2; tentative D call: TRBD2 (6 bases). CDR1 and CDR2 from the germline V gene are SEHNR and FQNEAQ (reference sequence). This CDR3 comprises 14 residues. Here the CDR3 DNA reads TGTGCCAGCAGCTTAATTGAGCTTCCGGGGGAGCTGCTTTTT. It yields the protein CASSLIELPGELLF.

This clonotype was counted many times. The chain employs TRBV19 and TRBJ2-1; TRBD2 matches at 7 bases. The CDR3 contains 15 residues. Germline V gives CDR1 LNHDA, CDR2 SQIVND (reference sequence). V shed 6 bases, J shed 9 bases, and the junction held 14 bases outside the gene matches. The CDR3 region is CASRTGGSSNGEQFF. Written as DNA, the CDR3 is TGTGCCAGTAGGACGGGAGGTTCCAGCAATGGTGAGCAGTTCTTC.

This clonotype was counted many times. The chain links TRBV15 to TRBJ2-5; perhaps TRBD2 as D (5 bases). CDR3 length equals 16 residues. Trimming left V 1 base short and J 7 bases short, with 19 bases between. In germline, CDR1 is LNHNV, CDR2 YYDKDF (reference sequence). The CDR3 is CATSRAPDGGLGTQYF. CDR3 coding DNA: TGTGCCACCAGCAGAGCCCCGGATGGCGGGCTAGGGACCCAGTACTTC. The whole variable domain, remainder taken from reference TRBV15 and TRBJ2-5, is DAMVIQNPRYQVTQFGKPVTLSCSQTLNHNVMYWYQQKSSQAPKLLFHYYDKDFNNEADTPDNFQSRRPNTSFCFLDIRSPGLGDTAMYLCATSRAPDGGLGTQYFGPGTRLLVL.

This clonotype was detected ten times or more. CDR3 protein: CSGAQGMNTEAFF. DNA for the CDR3: TGCAGCGGGGCACAGGGGATGAACACTGAAGCTTTCTTT. The chain joins TRBV29-1 to TRBJ1-1, with 7 bases fitting TRBD1. Germline V gene data show CDR1 as SQVTM and CDR2 as ANQGSEA. CDR3 length: 13 residues. With V trimmed by 7 bases and J by 0 bases, 5 bases remained unmatched.

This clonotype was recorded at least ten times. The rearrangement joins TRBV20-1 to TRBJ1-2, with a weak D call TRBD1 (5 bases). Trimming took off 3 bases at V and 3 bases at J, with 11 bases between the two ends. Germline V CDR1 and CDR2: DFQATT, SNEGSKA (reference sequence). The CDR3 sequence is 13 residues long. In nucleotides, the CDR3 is TGCAGTGCTAGGCGGACAAGTGACTATGGCTACACCTTC. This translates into CSARRTSDYGYTF.

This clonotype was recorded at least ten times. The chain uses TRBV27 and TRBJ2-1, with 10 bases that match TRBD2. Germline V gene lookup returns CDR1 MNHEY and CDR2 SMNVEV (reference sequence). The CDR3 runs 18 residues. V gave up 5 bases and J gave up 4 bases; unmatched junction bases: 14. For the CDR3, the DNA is TGTGCCAGCAGTGCCGCGGGGCTAGCGGGAGTTACTTACAATGAGCAGTTCTTC. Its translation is CASSAAGLAGVTYNEQFF.

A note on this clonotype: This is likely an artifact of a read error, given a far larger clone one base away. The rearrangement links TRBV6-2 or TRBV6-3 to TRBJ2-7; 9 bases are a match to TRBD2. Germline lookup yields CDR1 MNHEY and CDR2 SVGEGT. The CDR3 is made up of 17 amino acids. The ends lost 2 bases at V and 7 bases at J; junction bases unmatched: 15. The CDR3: CASSYDWRTSANNEQYF. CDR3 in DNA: TGTGCCAGCAGTTACGATTGGCGGACTAGCGCGAACAATGAGCAGTACTTC.

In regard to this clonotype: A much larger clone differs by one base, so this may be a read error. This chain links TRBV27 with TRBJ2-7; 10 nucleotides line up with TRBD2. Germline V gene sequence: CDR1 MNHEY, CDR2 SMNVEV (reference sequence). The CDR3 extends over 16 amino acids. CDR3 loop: CACSSESAGGDYEQYF. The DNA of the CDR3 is TGTGCCTGCAGTTCCGAATCAGCGGGAGGGGACTACGAGCAGTACTTC.

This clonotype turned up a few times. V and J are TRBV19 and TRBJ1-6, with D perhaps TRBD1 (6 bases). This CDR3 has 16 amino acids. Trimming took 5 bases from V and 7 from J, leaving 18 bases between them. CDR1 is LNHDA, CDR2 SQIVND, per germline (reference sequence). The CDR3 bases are TGTGCCAGTAGTGAACGGGGACACCCGGCAAATTCACCCCTCCACTTT. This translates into CASSERGHPANSPLHF.

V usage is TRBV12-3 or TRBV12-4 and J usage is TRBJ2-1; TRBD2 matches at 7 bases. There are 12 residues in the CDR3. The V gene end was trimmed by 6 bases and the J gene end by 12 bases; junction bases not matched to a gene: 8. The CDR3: CASSLGTTGQFF. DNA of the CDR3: TGTGCCAGCAGCCTAGGGACTACCGGGCAGTTCTTC.

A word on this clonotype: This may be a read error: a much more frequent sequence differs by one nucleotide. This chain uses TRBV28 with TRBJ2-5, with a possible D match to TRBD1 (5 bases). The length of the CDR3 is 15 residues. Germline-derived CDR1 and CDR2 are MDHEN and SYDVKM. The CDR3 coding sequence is TGTACCAGCAGTTTCAGCGACAGAAATCAAGAGACCCAGTACTTC. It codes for CTSSFSDRNQETQYF.

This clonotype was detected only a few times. DNA of the CDR3: TGCAGTGCTAGAGATCTTAAAGAGGGGACTAGCGGTTACGAGCAGTACTTC. Amino acid sequence: CSARDLKEGTSGYEQYF. The chain couples TRBV20-1 to TRBJ2-7, with 11 nucleotides matching TRBD2. The CDR3 consists of 17 residues. The germline V gene has CDR1 DFQATT and CDR2 SNEGSKA (reference sequence). J lost 4 bases, V lost 0 bases, and 11 bases had no gene match.

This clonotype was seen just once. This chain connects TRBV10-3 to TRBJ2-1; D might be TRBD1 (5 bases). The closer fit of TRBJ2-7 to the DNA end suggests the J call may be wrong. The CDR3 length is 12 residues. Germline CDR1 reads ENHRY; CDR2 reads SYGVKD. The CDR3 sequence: CAISGDSYEQYF. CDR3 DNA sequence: TGTGCCATCAGTGGAGACAGCTACGAGCAGTACTTC.